This entry lists 4 T cell receptor beta chains sequenced from one sample in a study of blood T cell repertoires in COVID-19. Profiled with immunoSEQ multiplex PCR; TCRdb holds only in-frame clones, not every one. The data hold approximately 210,000 clones, with 65% to 90% observed a single time. Sequencing input: PBMCs or T cells enriched from blood (not recorded which). These receptor sequences come from a middle-aged man who had recovered from COVID-19.

The V and J genes are TRBV6-2 or TRBV6-3 and TRBJ2-7, with 9 bases fitting TRBD2. The CDR3 has 17 amino acids. Per germline, CDR1 MNHEY and CDR2 SVGEGT. J gave up 5 bases and V 2 bases, and 13 bases lay outside the gene matches. CDR3 region: CASSYGLIGTSTHEQYF. CDR3 in DNA: TGTGCCAGCAGTTACGGGCTGATTGGGACTAGCACCCACGAGCAGTACTTC.

The chain joins TRBV24-1 to TRBJ2-3; tentative D call: TRBD1 (6 bases). Germline CDR1 is KGHDR and CDR2 is SFDVKD. Trimming stripped 2 bases from V and 1 base from J, with 15 bases between. The CDR3 consists of 17 residues. The CDR3 DNA reads TGTGCCACCAGTGATTGGGACACTTTGGTCGGCACAGATACGCAGTATTTT. Protein product: CATSDWDTLVGTDTQYF.

This sequence joins TRBV24-1 and TRBJ1-2; 11 nucleotides align to TRBD1. CDR1 is KGHDR and CDR2 is SFDVKD in the germline V gene. This CDR3 is built from 15 residues. The V gene end was trimmed by 4 bases and the J gene end by 6 bases; junction bases not matched to a gene: 6. CDR3 region: CATSEPGQGGDGYTF. The CDR3, as DNA: TGTGCCACCAGTGAACCGGGACAGGGGGGGGATGGCTACACCTTC.

The chain links TRBV5-8 to TRBJ2-1; D gene uncertain. Trimming stripped 4 bases from V and 13 bases from J, with 6 bases between. The CDR3 loop spans 9 amino acids. Germline CDR1 is SGHTS and CDR2 is YDEGEE. The CDR3 sequence: CASSPPQFF. DNA of the CDR3: TGTGCCAGCAGCCCTCCCCAGTTCTTC.